Given below is one T cell receptor beta chain in context. The data originate from a study of blood T cell repertoires in COVID-19. Study background: The study drew acute and convalescent COVID-19 samples from the United States, Italy and Spain.

The CDR3 spans 16 residues. Looked up from germline, CDR1 is MNHEY and CDR2 is SMNVEV (reference sequence). Deletions cut 2 bases from V and 0 bases from J, with 10 bases between. The protocol was immunoSEQ multiplex PCR, while the TCRdb copy is restricted to in-frame clones and leaves out a portion. Of approximately 96,000 clones listed, about 88% were seen once; the top ten hold around 3%. V and J are TRBV27 and TRBJ2-2; maybe TRBD1 (5 bases). Sample: peripheral blood. The TCR originated in a woman at least 80 years old with acute or convalescent COVID-19. The CDR3 nucleotides are TGTGCCAGCAGTTTACCAGGGTCCGCGAACACCGGGGAGCTGTTTTTT. Its translation is CASSLPGSANTGELFF.